One and the same sample provided the 22 T cell receptor beta chains below, sequenced in a study of shared clonotypes between healthy human individuals. Generated by immunoSEQ multiplex PCR, the TCRdb table keeps only in-frame clones and is missing some. This table holds 2 million to 2.5 million clones, roughly 92% found once. Source material: naive CD4+ T cells from PBMCs. The subset is: CD45RA+ positively selected. The receptors here all came from a man younger than 30 in good health. Some clones in this sample may be carry-over from other donors' samples.

The chain couples TRBV11-2 to TRBJ1-5; no reliable D call. Germline values: CDR1 SGHAT, CDR2 FQNNGV. There are 13 residues in the CDR3. V dropped 5 bases and J dropped 7 bases, with 12 bases sitting between them. The CDR3 sequence: CASSPQAAQPQHF. The CDR3 DNA reads TGTGCCAGCAGCCCGCAAGCGGCCCAGCCCCAGCATTTT. Based on the CDR3 plus reference TRBV11-2 and TRBJ1-5, the full variable domain is EAGVAQSPRYKIIEKRQSVAFWCNPISGHATLYWYQQILGQGPKLLIQFQNNGVVDDSQLPKDRFSAERLKGVDSTLKIQPAKLEDSAVYLCASSPQAAQPQHFGDGTRLSIL.

This rearrangement joins TRBV7-3 to TRBJ2-5, with D possibly being TRBD1 (5 bases). V lost 6 bases and J lost 5, with 16 bases in between. Germline CDR1 reads SGHTA; CDR2 reads FQGTGA. The CDR3 has 14 residues. The DNA for the CDR3 is TGTGCCAGCAGTTCACCCGGACAAGGGGAGACCCAGTACTTC. As protein: CASSSPGQGETQYF.

This clone is a singleton in its sample. The rearrangement links TRBV6-5 to TRBJ2-3; possible D gene TRBD2, 6 bases. Germline V CDR1 and CDR2: MNHEY, SVGAGI. The V gene lost 5 bases and the J gene lost 6 bases, with 15 bases spanning the gap. The CDR3 contains 14 residues. CDR3 residues: CASSRVGGVDTQYF. The CDR3 DNA follows: TGTGCCAGCAGTCGGGTGGGGGGAGTGGATACGCAGTATTTT.

J is TRBJ1-3 and V is TRBV7-2, with 7 bases that match TRBD1. V trimming: 5 bases; J trimming: 0 bases; junction bases outside the gene matches: 10. CDR3 size: 17 residues. The germline V gene has CDR1 SGHTA and CDR2 FQGNSA. The CDR3: CASSLFARGLSGNTIYF. In DNA form, the CDR3 reads TGTGCCAGCAGCCTCTTTGCTAGGGGGCTCTCTGGAAACACCATATATTTT.

This rearrangement joins TRBV28 to TRBJ1-2, with D perhaps matching TRBD1 (5 bases). The V and J ends lost 7 bases and 0 bases respectively, with 21 bases between them. Germline-derived CDR1 and CDR2 are MDHEN and SYDVKM. The CDR3 contains 17 residues. The CDR3 DNA sequence: TGTGCCAGCACCGGAGGGGAGGGGCGTGTGTCTAACTATGGCTACACCTTC. Protein: CASTGGEGRVSNYGYTF.

This chain joins TRBV5-5 and TRBJ1-2; 7 bases fit TRBD1. The CDR3 runs to 14 residues. V gave up 2 bases and J gave up 4 bases; unmatched junction bases: 5. The V gene's germline CDR1 is SGHKS and CDR2 YYEKEE (reference sequence). CDR3 nucleotide sequence: TGTGCCAGCAGCTTATCGACAGGGAGCTATGGCTACACCTTC. Protein: CASSLSTGSYGYTF.

This chain joins TRBV28 and TRBJ2-7; 7 bases fit TRBD2. Trimming took 5 bases from V and 3 from J; bases not matched to a gene: 7. There are 14 residues in the CDR3. Per germline, CDR1 MDHEN and CDR2 SYDVKM. The CDR3 bases are TGTGCCAGCAGTGGGACTAAGCGGGGCTACGAGCAGTACTTC. It translates to CASSGTKRGYEQYF.

The chain employs TRBV11-2 and TRBJ1-5; D not resolved. Trimming took off 2 bases at V and 0 bases at J, with 2 bases between the two ends. Germline assignment: CDR1 SGHAT and CDR2 FQNNGV. There are 13 residues in the CDR3. The chain's CDR3 is CASSLNSNQPQHF. The CDR3, as DNA: TGTGCCAGCAGCTTAAATAGCAATCAGCCCCAGCATTTT. Combining the CDR3 with reference TRBV11-2 and TRBJ1-5 gives the whole variable domain EAGVAQSPRYKIIEKRQSVAFWCNPISGHATLYWYQQILGQGPKLLIQFQNNGVVDDSQLPKDRFSAERLKGVDSTLKIQPAKLEDSAVYLCASSLNSNQPQHFGDGTRLSIL.

The chain recombines TRBV7-2 with TRBJ2-7; no clear D. Per germline, CDR1 SGHTA and CDR2 FQGNSA. The CDR3 loop spans 13 amino acids. Trimming stripped 2 bases from V and 9 bases from J, with 14 bases between. CDR3 residues: CASSLQGSQPQYF. Here the CDR3 DNA reads TGTGCCAGCAGCTTACAAGGCTCCCAACCGCAGTACTTC.

The chain links TRBV11-2 to TRBJ1-5; 7 nucleotides line up with TRBD1. Germline CDR1 reads SGHAT; CDR2 reads FQNNGV. The CDR3 has 15 residues. V lost 5 bases to trimming and J lost 0 bases; unmatched junction nucleotides: 4. The DNA for the CDR3 is TGTGCCAGCAGCCTAACAGGGGATAGCAATCAGCCCCAGCATTTT. Protein product: CASSLTGDSNQPQHF.

The chain combines TRBV4-3 with TRBJ2-2, with D perhaps matching TRBD2 (6 bases). The CDR3 spans 16 residues. Deletions cut 0 bases from V and 4 bases from J, with 12 bases between. CDR1 and CDR2 (germline): LGHNA, YSLEER. This CDR3 is CASSQDWAGITGELFF. CDR3 DNA sequence: TGCGCCAGCAGCCAAGATTGGGCGGGAATCACCGGGGAGCTGTTTTTT.

The chain carries TRBV27 and TRBJ1-1, with D unresolved. V lost 2 bases and J 4 bases, leaving 11 bases between the germline ends. Germline V CDR1 and CDR2: MNHEY, SMNVEV (reference sequence). The CDR3 extends over 14 amino acids. As DNA, the CDR3 is TGTGCCAGCAGTTTAGCCCACCAGGTCACTGAAGCTTTCTTT. Its translation: CASSLAHQVTEAFF.

Points on this clone: This same CDR3 is encoded by further DNA sequences in the sample. The V call is TRBV9, the J call TRBJ2-3; D unresolved. The CDR3 spans 14 residues. V lost 4 bases and J lost 0, with 9 bases in between. Germline V gene sequence: CDR1 SGDLS, CDR2 YYNGEE. The CDR3 nucleotides read TGTGCCAGCAGCCCCCGACCTAGCACAGATACGCAGTATTTT. It codes for CASSPRPSTDTQYF. Filled out from reference TRBV9 and TRBJ2-3, the complete variable domain reads DSGVTQTPKHLITATGQRVTLRCSPRSGDLSVYWYQQSLDQGLQFLIQYYNGEERAKGNILERFSAQQFPDLHSELNLSSLELGDSALYFCASSPRPSTDTQYFGPGTRLTVL.

The genes are TRBV20-1 and TRBJ2-5; D is unresolved. The CDR3 covers 11 residues. The germline CDR1 and CDR2 sequences are DFQATT and SNEGSKA (reference sequence). The V end lost 4 bases, the J end lost 7 bases, and 10 bases lay between the germline ends. CDR3 DNA: TGCAGTGCTATGACCCTCAGGACCCAGTACTTC. Residues: CSAMTLRTQYF.

The DNA of the CDR3 is TGTGCCAGCAACGGCGCATCTTCTGGGGCCAACGTCCTGACTTTC. It is translated as CASNGASSGANVLTF. The chain carries TRBV6-1 and TRBJ2-6; D not certain. The CDR3 contains 15 residues. Trimming stripped 7 bases from V and 1 base from J, with 11 bases between. From germline, CDR1 is MNHNS and CDR2 SASEGT.

CDR3 sequence: CASHSGRDTGELFF. The CDR3, as DNA: TGCGCCAGCCATAGCGGGAGAGACACCGGGGAGCTGTTTTTT. The chain links TRBV10-2 to TRBJ2-2, with 9 bases matching TRBD2. Germline assignment: CDR1 WSHSY and CDR2 SAAADI. The CDR3 runs 14 residues. The junction had 4 bases not matched to a gene; V was cut back by 8 bases and J by 3 bases.

This rearrangement joins TRBV7-2 to TRBJ2-3; D not resolved. The CDR3 consists of 15 residues. Germline loops: CDR1 SGHTA, CDR2 FQGNSA. Trimming cost V 1 base and J 1 base, with 9 bases left between them. The CDR3: CASSLVGAGTDTQYF. The CDR3 bases are TGTGCCAGCAGCTTAGTCGGCGCAGGCACAGATACGCAGTATTTT. The complete variable domain, with remaining parts taken from reference TRBV7-2 and TRBJ2-3, reads GAGVSQSPSNKVTEKGKDVELRCDPISGHTALYWYRQSLGQGLEFLIYFQGNSAPDKSGLPSDRFSAERTGGSVSTLTIQRTQQEDSAVYLCASSLVGAGTDTQYFGPGTRLTVL.

The chain couples TRBV29-1 to TRBJ2-5; D is unclear. Trimming left V 0 bases short and J 3 bases short, with 17 bases between. Germline loops: CDR1 SQVTM, CDR2 ANQGSEA. CDR3 size: 16 residues. Here the CDR3 DNA reads TGCAGCGTTGAAGAGGGGATGGGCAGCGCCAAAGAGACCCAGTACTTC. Translation: CSVEEGMGSAKETQYF. The whole variable domain, remainder taken from reference TRBV29-1 and TRBJ2-5, is SAVISQKPSRDICQRGTSLTIQCQVDSQVTMMFWYRQQPGQSLTLIATANQGSEATYESGFVIDKFPISRPNLTFSTLTVSNMSPEDSSIYLCSVEEGMGSAKETQYFGPGTRLLVL.

The J gene is TRBJ2-3, the V gene TRBV27, with D unclear. V was pared by 6 bases and J by 2 bases, with 15 bases between. The CDR3 covers 15 residues. CDR1 is MNHEY and CDR2 is SMNVEV in the germline V gene (reference sequence). The CDR3 nucleotides read TGTGCCAGCAGCCCCGGCCCCCAACTCACAGATACGCAGTATTTT. Its protein product is CASSPGPQLTDTQYF.

The CDR3 here is CASSWAESSYEQYF. The CDR3 DNA sequence: TGCGCCAGCAGCTGGGCAGAGAGCTCCTACGAGCAGTACTTC. This rearrangement joins TRBV5-1 to TRBJ2-7; D is ambiguous. V dropped 3 bases and J dropped 0 bases, with 10 bases sitting between them. This CDR3 has 14 amino acids. Germline V gene sequence: CDR1 SGHRS, CDR2 YFSETQ.

V gene TRBV4-1 combines with J gene TRBJ1-5; D ambiguous. V lost 0 bases to trimming and J lost 3 bases, with 9 bases between them. The germline V gene encodes CDR1 MGHRA and CDR2 YSYEKL. The length of the CDR3 is 15 residues. DNA of the CDR3: TGCGCCAGCAGCCAAGACAGGCCTATCAATCAGCCCCAGCATTTT. This gives the protein CASSQDRPINQPQHF.

The chain joins TRBV19 to TRBJ2-2; D is undetermined. The CDR3 is 13 residues long. V was cut by 3 bases and J by 6 bases, with 8 bases left in between. The germline V gene encodes CDR1 LNHDA and CDR2 SQIVND (reference sequence). CDR3 in DNA: TGTGCCAGTAGTATGAACAAGGCCGGGGAGCTGTTTTTT. This gives the protein CASSMNKAGELFF.